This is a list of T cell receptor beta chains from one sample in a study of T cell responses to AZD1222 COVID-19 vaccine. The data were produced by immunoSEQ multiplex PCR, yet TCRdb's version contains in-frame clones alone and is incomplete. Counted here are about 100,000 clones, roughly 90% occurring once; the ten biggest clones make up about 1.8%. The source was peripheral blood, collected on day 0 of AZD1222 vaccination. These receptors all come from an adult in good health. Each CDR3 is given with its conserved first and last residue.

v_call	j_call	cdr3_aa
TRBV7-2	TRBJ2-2	CASSHGGGNPTGELFF
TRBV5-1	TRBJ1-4	CASTETTTNEKLFF
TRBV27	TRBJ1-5	CASRPHTGSQPQHF
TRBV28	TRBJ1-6	CASSPSGHWSPLHF
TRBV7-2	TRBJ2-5	CASSLSGLQETQYF
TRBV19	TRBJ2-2	CASSTGTLRGGELFF
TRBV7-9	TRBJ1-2	CASSLGGEFGGYTF
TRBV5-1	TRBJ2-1	CASSLKGWVDEQFF
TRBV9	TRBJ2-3	CASSASNTDTQYF
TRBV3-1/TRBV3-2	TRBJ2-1	CASVGTSGRTSYNEQFF
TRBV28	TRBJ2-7	CASRPGQNYEQYF
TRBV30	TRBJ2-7	CAWSVGVSYEQYF
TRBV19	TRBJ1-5	CASEDGTNQPQHF
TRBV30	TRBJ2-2	CAWSVAGTGELFF
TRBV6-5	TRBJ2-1	CASSPGQGASNEQFF
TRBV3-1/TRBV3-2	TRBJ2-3	CASSAHLGLAGGRAGDTQYF
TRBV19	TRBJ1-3	CASSIRAGKLSSGNTIYF
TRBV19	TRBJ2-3	CASSPLQGVRPDTQYF
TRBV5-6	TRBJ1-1	CASSLSGYMNTEAFF
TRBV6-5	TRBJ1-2	CASSPVLGARFGYTF
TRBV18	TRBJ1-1	CASSPTMNTEAFF
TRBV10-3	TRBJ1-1	CAISALDSNTEAFF
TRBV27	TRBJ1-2	CASRGQGMGLNGYTF
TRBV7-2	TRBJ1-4	CASSLAFGSTNEKLFF
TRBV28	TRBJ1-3	CASRSDGSGNTIYF
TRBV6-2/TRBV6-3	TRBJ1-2	CASSFPQGHGYTF
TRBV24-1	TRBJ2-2	CATSDLKGAGELFF
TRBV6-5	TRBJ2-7	CASSPGGAVHEQYF
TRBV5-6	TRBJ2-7	CASSLKPSGRRSYEQYF
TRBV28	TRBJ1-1	CASTIRGDRQNTEAFF
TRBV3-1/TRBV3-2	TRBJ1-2	CASSQDGGWSYTF
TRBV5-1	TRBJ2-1	CASSSPGGLAPDNEQFF
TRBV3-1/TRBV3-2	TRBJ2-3	CASSLKRESDTDTQYF
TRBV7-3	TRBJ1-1	CASSFSGGDTEAFF
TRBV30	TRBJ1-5	CAWGSRGNQPQHF
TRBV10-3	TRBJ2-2	CAISKGTSGSPGELFF
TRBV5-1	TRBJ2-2	CASSSRDTVTGELFF
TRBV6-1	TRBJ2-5	CASSDLGQGAWETQYF
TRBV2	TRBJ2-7	CASSGTGLIHEQYF
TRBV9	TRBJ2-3	CASSVEAGGSDTQYF
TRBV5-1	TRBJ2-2	CASSPGSRGSGGELFF
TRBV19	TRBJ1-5	CASSKAGNQPQHF
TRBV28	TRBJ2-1	CASSVAGTGANEQFF
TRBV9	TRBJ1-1	CASSARGPGSGVNTEAFF
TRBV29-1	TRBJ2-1	CSAGASNEQFF
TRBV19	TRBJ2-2	CASSIDLLITGELFF
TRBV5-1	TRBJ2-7	CASSSSGKHYEQYF
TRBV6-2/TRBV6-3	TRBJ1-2	CASSPMENYGYTF
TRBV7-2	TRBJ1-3	CASSLYLTGNTIYF
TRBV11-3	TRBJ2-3	CASSEREVSDTQYF
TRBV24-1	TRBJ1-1	CATSGAPQGGNTEAFF
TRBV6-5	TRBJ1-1	CASSVRGWNTEAFF
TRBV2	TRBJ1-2	CASSGQWRNGYTF
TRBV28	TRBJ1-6	CASRPARNSPLHF
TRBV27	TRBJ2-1	CASRRTTTSYNEQFF
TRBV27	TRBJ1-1	CASSLSWNREAFF
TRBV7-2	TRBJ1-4	CASSYPLDRVNEKLFF
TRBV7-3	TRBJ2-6	CASSVGQGSGANVLTF